This T cell receptor (beta chain) was profiled in a study of shared clonotypes between healthy human individuals. Comment on this clone: The antigen remains unidentified.

The naive CD8 subset, CD45RO-negative cells positively selected for CCR7, excluded terminally differentiated effector memory CD45RA+ cells. Adult donors, all healthy and HIV-negative, had no recent acute infections or vaccinations. The CDR3 spans 14 residues. Germline-derived CDR1 and CDR2 are SGHRS and YFSETQ. The V end was cut by 0 bases, the J end by 7 bases, with 14 bases between. Study-wide results and limits: Non-shared clonotypes had lower generation probabilities than those shared by all four donors. Researchers sampled only blood; tissue repertoires likely differ.

Sequenced by immunoSEQ multiplex PCR; TCRdb stores in-frame clones only, minus some. The table lists about 2.2 million clones, about 92% of them singletons. The chain joins TRBV5-1 to TRBJ2-7; perhaps TRBD2 as D (5 bases). Sequencing was done on a sample of naive CD8+ T cells from PBMCs. The TCR was taken from a man younger than 35 in good health. Some clones in this sample may be carry-over from other donors' samples. The CDR3 nucleotides read TGCGCCAGCAGCTTGGGACGGGAAGGTAGGGAGCAGTACTTC. This encodes CASSLGREGREQYF. Filled out from reference TRBV5-1 and TRBJ2-7, the complete variable domain reads KAGVTQTPRYLIKTRGQQVTLSCSPISGHRSVSWYQQTPGQGLQFLFEYFSETQRNKGNFPGRFSGRQFSNSRSEMNVSTLELGDSALYLCASSLGREGREQYFGPGTRLTVT.